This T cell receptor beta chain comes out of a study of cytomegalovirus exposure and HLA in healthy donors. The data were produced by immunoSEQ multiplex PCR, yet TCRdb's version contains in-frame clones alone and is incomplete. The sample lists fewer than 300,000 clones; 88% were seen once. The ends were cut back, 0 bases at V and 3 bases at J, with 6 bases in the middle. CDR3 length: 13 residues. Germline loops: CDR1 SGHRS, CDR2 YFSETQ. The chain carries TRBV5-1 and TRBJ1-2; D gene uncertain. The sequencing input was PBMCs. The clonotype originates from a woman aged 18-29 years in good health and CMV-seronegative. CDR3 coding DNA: TGCGCCAGCAGCTTGGAGAGGTACTATGGCTACACCTTC. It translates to CASSLERYYGYTF.